The rows below give T cell receptor beta chains drawn from one sample of a study of T cell changes during pregnancy in multiple sclerosis. Data came from immunoSEQ multiplex PCR; TCRdb stores just in-frame clones and leaves some out. The sample yields roughly 51,000 clones, 85% to 95% seen once. The sequenced sample was CD8+ T cells from peripheral blood mononuclear cells, obtained before pregnancy. The receptors originated from a female donor with multiple sclerosis, enrolled in a pregnancy study. CDR3s include the opening cysteine and the closing phenylalanine or tryptophan. Each record gives: CDR3 length, V gene, CDR3 protein.

cdr3_length: 15
v_call: TRBV9
cdr3_aa: CASRPPGLGPGELFF

cdr3_length: 16
v_call: TRBV11-2
cdr3_aa: CASSLGLDRPTDTQYF

cdr3_length: 12
v_call: TRBV27
cdr3_aa: CASATGPGELFF

cdr3_length: 11
v_call: TRBV19
cdr3_aa: CASSTSDEQFF

cdr3_length: 13
v_call: TRBV27
cdr3_aa: CASSLSGRVEAFF

cdr3_length: 15
v_call: TRBV27
cdr3_aa: CASSLRGSLDYGYTF

cdr3_length: 13
v_call: TRBV30
cdr3_aa: CAWSVQPDYEQYF

cdr3_length: 12
v_call: TRBV29-1
cdr3_aa: CSVVSLVWEQYF

cdr3_length: 19
v_call: TRBV9
cdr3_aa: CASSDPTGLRRSGANVLTF

cdr3_length: 14
v_call: TRBV30
cdr3_aa: CAWSDGQSYGGYTF

cdr3_length: 19
v_call: TRBV4-1
cdr3_aa: CASSQEGGSRGIPNYGYTF

cdr3_length: 15
v_call: TRBV7-7
cdr3_aa: CASSLEGQIQETQYF

cdr3_length: 15
v_call: TRBV5-4
cdr3_aa: CASSPVGTGYYEQYF

cdr3_length: 13
v_call: TRBV29-1
cdr3_aa: CSVTGTPIYGYTF

cdr3_length: 13
v_call: TRBV29-1
cdr3_aa: CSVGTGVIDEQYF

cdr3_length: 11
v_call: TRBV19
cdr3_aa: CASSIGAEAFF

cdr3_length: 15
v_call: TRBV6-1
cdr3_aa: CASSEALSQTYEQYF

cdr3_length: 15
v_call: TRBV9
cdr3_aa: CASSAWTGHNYGYTF

cdr3_length: 12
v_call: TRBV19
cdr3_aa: CATGQGQGEQYF

cdr3_length: 13
v_call: TRBV27
cdr3_aa: CASSYGQNTEAFF

cdr3_length: 14
v_call: TRBV19
cdr3_aa: CASSERFGSYEQYF

cdr3_length: 16
v_call: TRBV4-1
cdr3_aa: CASSGEGGEANYGYTF

cdr3_length: 13
v_call: TRBV5-1
cdr3_aa: CASWGGGNQPQHF

cdr3_length: 15
v_call: TRBV7-9
cdr3_aa: CASNPIVGGSYEQYF

cdr3_length: 13
v_call: TRBV19
cdr3_aa: CASRTGGTGELFF

cdr3_length: 16
v_call: TRBV28
cdr3_aa: CASSPSGSGITYEQYF

cdr3_length: 15
v_call: TRBV9
cdr3_aa: CASSGGQGGNYGYTF

cdr3_length: 17
v_call: TRBV21-1
cdr3_aa: CASSTSFLAGGPYEQFF

cdr3_length: 15
v_call: TRBV4-1
cdr3_aa: CASSQVGLAGNEQFF

cdr3_length: 16
v_call: TRBV4-1
cdr3_aa: CASSQVRAGSYNEQFF